This passage covers 32 T cell receptor beta chains from one sample sequenced in a study of T-cell memory formation after mild COVID-19. Via MiXCR, TCRdb re-called the 5' RACE reads, giving one row per CDR3 protein. The top ten clones hold 3% to 4.5% of a sample with under 250,000 distinct CDR3 sequences, 9.5% of them seen once. Sequenced input: PBMCs or a T cell subset sorted from them (not recorded which). Receptors originate from a man between 18 and 35 years old who had mild COVID-19 (a few samples of this study predate the infection). Cell type and time point are not known.

The genes are TRBV5-6 and TRBJ2-2; 7 nucleotides match TRBD1. In germline, CDR1 is SGHDT, CDR2 YYEEEE. Unmatched junction bases numbered 4, after V lost 1 base and J lost 4 bases. This CDR3 is 15 amino acids long. The DNA for the CDR3 is TGTGCCAGCAGCTTGAGGGGGCCCGTCACCGGGGAGCTGTTTTTT. Translating gives CASSLRGPVTGELFF.

J is TRBJ1-5 and V is TRBV4-1; 9 bases are a match to TRBD1. CDR3 length equals 15 residues. CDR1 and CDR2 from the germline V gene are MGHRA and YSYEKL. Germline trimming cut 5 bases from V and 10 bases from J; bases unmatched to any gene: 12. The DNA of the CDR3 is TGCGCCAGCAGCTCCGAGACAGGGGGGTTGTTTCCCCAGCATTTT. It yields the protein CASSSETGGLFPQHF.

This sequence joins TRBV23-1 and TRBJ1-5, with D possibly matching TRBD1 (6 bases). TRBV23-1 is an ORF, and what it does is uncertain. With 4 bases removed from V and 5 bases from J, the gap between germline ends came to 15 bases. The CDR3 is 15 amino acids. CDR3 bases: TGCGCCAGCAGTCCCCGAGTCAGGGGAGATCAGCCCCAGCATTTT. This gives the protein CASSPRVRGDQPQHF.

The DNA for the CDR3 is TGTGCCAGCACACAGACTCAAGAGACCCAGTACTTC. Translation: CASTQTQETQYF. The chain carries TRBV2 and TRBJ2-5; D gene unclear. The CDR3 totals 12 residues. Germline CDR1 SNHLY, CDR2 FYNNEI. V gave up 7 bases and J gave up 2 bases, with 8 bases separating them. Drawing the rest from reference TRBV2 and TRBJ2-5, the complete variable domain is EPEVTQTPSHQVTQMGQEVILRCVPISNHLYFYWYRQILGQKVEFLVSFYNNEISEKSEIFDDQFSVERPDGSNFTLKIRSTKLEDSAMYFCASTQTQETQYFGPGTRLLVL.

The V gene is TRBV24-1, the J gene TRBJ1-1, with D possibly being TRBD1 (6 bases). This CDR3 is built from 14 residues. Germline CDR1 and CDR2: KGHDR and SFDVKD. The V and J ends lost 10 bases and 4 bases respectively, with 18 bases between them. The CDR3 region has the DNA TGTGCCACAAGGCCGGGACATACTGCCACTGAAGCTTTCTTT. Protein product: CATRPGHTATEAFF.

Many counts were recorded for this clonotype. The chain recombines TRBV28 with TRBJ2-5; tentative D call: TRBD1 (5 bases). Germline CDR1 is MDHEN and CDR2 is SYDVKM. Trimming took off 8 bases at V and 0 bases at J, with 13 bases between the two ends. The CDR3 has 14 amino acids. The DNA for the CDR3 is TGTGCCAGCGGTATCCGGACATACCAAGAGACCCAGTACTTC. Its protein is CASGIRTYQETQYF.

The rearrangement links TRBV20-1 to TRBJ2-3, with 12 bases fitting TRBD1. CDR1 and CDR2 (germline): DFQATT, SNEGSKA (reference sequence). J was trimmed by 4 bases and V by 6 bases; bases with no gene match: 8. The CDR3 covers 15 residues. The CDR3 sequence is CSALPGQGASDTQYF. The DNA of the CDR3 is TGCAGTGCGTTGCCGGGACAGGGGGCTTCAGATACGCAGTATTTT.

The chain uses TRBV5-4 and TRBJ2-5; D is undetermined. In germline, CDR1 is SGHNT, CDR2 YYREEE (reference sequence). V was clipped by 5 bases and J by 3 bases, with 11 bases between them. This CDR3 contains 13 residues. CDR3 nucleotides: TGTGCCAGCAGGGGCAGACTGGAAGAGACCCAGTACTTC. As protein: CASRGRLEETQYF.

This clonotype turned up a few times. The V gene is TRBV28, the J gene TRBJ2-7, with a weak D call TRBD2 (6 bases). V was trimmed by 5 bases and J by 1 base, leaving 15 bases between them. Germline V gives CDR1 MDHEN, CDR2 SYDVKM. The CDR3 consists of 15 residues. Here the CDR3 reads CASSVYGGASYEQYV. The CDR3 DNA reads as TGTGCCAGCAGTGTTTACGGCGGGGCGTCCTACGAGCAGTACGTC.

This sequence joins TRBV5-6 and TRBJ2-2; no definite D call. This CDR3 contains 13 residues. Per germline, CDR1 SGHDT and CDR2 YYEEEE. With 4 bases removed from V and 3 bases from J, the gap between germline ends came to 7 bases. The CDR3 reads CASSPGHTGELFF. The CDR3 DNA reads as TGTGCCAGCAGCCCAGGCCACACCGGGGAGCTGTTTTTT.

The rearrangement joins TRBV24-1 to TRBJ2-1; D could derive from TRBD1 or TRBD2 (7 bases each). There are 13 residues in the CDR3. The V gene lost 2 bases and the J gene lost 15 bases, with 16 bases spanning the gap. CDR1 and CDR2 from the germline V gene are KGHDR and SFDVKD. Here the CDR3 DNA reads TGTGCCACCAGTGATTCAGGGGGGGGGAAACGGTTCTTC. Protein product: CATSDSGGGKRFF.

This clonotype came up many times. This may stem from a read error, because a much larger clone lies one nucleotide away. CDR3 nucleotides: TGTGCCAGCAGCTTAATGGAGAACACTGAAGCTTTCTTT. As protein: CASSLMENTEAFF. The chain carries TRBV7-3 and TRBJ1-1; D is unresolved. The germline V gene encodes CDR1 SGHTA and CDR2 FQGTGA. V was shortened by 1 base and J by 1 base, with 4 bases between the two germline ends. The CDR3 spans 13 residues.

The chain employs TRBV7-2 and TRBJ1-5; D unclear. Trimming shortened V by 1 base and J by 3 bases, and 13 bases separated the two germline ends. Germline CDR1 reads SGHTA; CDR2 reads FQGNSA. This CDR3 is built from 16 residues. Here the CDR3 reads CASSLDLGQVNQPQHF. In DNA form, the CDR3 reads TGTGCCAGCAGCTTAGATCTTGGGCAGGTCAATCAGCCCCAGCATTTT. Drawing the rest from reference TRBV7-2 and TRBJ1-5, the complete variable domain is GAGVSQSPSNKVTEKGKDVELRCDPISGHTALYWYRQSLGQGLEFLIYFQGNSAPDKSGLPSDRFSAERTGGSVSTLTIQRTQQEDSAVYLCASSLDLGQVNQPQHFGDGTRLSIL.

The rearrangement uses TRBV4-1 and TRBJ2-1; 12 nucleotides line up with TRBD2. The CDR3 totals 13 residues. Germline assignment: CDR1 MGHRA and CDR2 YSYEKL. V gave up 5 bases and J gave up 14 bases; unmatched junction bases: 7. The CDR3 DNA sequence: TGCGCCAGCAGCTACCTAGCGGGGGGGCCTAAGTTCTTC. This encodes CASSYLAGGPKFF.

This clonotype turned up a few times. V usage is TRBV12-3 or TRBV12-4 and J usage is TRBJ1-6; D remains unclear. The V gene lost 3 bases and the J gene lost 9 bases, with 9 bases spanning the gap. The CDR3 contains 13 residues. CDR3 sequence: CASSLEGTSPLHF. The DNA of the CDR3 is TGTGCCAGCAGTTTGGAAGGAACTTCACCCCTCCACTTT.

The chain couples TRBV7-9 to TRBJ1-6; D is ambiguous. CDR3 length: 14 residues. Germline V gene data show CDR1 as SEHNR and CDR2 as FQNEAQ (reference sequence). V was clipped by 3 bases and J by 6 bases, with 9 bases between them. In DNA form, the CDR3 reads TGTGCCAGCAGCTTTGGACGGACTAATTCACCCCTCCACTTT. It is translated as CASSFGRTNSPLHF.

The table lists this clonotype with many counts. The rearrangement links TRBV6-2 or TRBV6-3 to TRBJ1-1, with D perhaps matching TRBD1 (5 bases). Trimming took 9 bases from V and 1 from J, leaving 12 bases between them. The CDR3 length is 13 residues. CDR1 is MNHEY, CDR2 SVGEGT, per germline. The chain's CDR3 is CASLQEPNTEAFF. CDR3 nucleotide sequence: TGTGCCAGTCTACAGGAGCCGAACACTGAAGCTTTCTTT.

This clonotype was counted only a few times. The chain is built from TRBV6-7 and TRBJ1-1; possibly TRBD1 for D (5 bases). Being an ORF, TRBV6-7 has a function that is uncertain. The CDR3 extends over 14 amino acids. Trimming shortened V by 5 bases and J by 0 bases, and 10 bases separated the two germline ends. DNA for the CDR3: TGTGCCAGCAGTGACGGGGCGGTGAACACTGAAGCTTTCTTT. This translates into CASSDGAVNTEAFF.

This clonotype was seen more than once but under ten times. This sequence joins TRBV7-2 and TRBJ2-3; weak D call: TRBD2 (5 bases). The CDR3 sequence is 13 residues long. V was pared by 7 bases and J by 3 bases, with 11 bases between. Germline assignment: CDR1 SGHTA and CDR2 FQGNSA. The CDR3, as DNA: TGTGCCAGCAATACTAGGACGACAGATACGCAGTATTTT. Its protein product is CASNTRTTDTQYF. The whole variable domain, remainder taken from reference TRBV7-2 and TRBJ2-3, is GAGVSQSPSNKVTEKGKDVELRCDPISGHTALYWYRQSLGQGLEFLIYFQGNSAPDKSGLPSDRFSAERTGGSVSTLTIQRTQQEDSAVYLCASNTRTTDTQYFGPGTRLTVL.

This clonotype occurred many times. The chain recombines TRBV15 with TRBJ1-2, with D unresolved. The germline V gene has CDR1 LNHNV and CDR2 YYDKDF (reference sequence). CDR3 length: 13 amino acids. The V and J ends lost 2 bases and 8 bases respectively, with 12 bases between them. This chain's CDR3 is CATSRPGRGGYTF. The CDR3 region has the DNA TGTGCCACCAGCAGACCCGGACGGGGAGGCTACACCTTC.

There are many counts of this clonotype. This chain joins TRBV18 and TRBJ1-2; no clear D. CDR1 KGHSH and CDR2 LQKENI come from the germline V gene. V gave up 2 bases and J gave up 5 bases, with 12 bases separating them. This CDR3 contains 14 residues. This chain's CDR3 is CASSPNRPEYGYTF. CDR3 DNA: TGTGCCAGCTCACCAAATAGGCCGGAGTATGGCTACACCTTC.

The chain links TRBV7-2 to TRBJ2-2; maybe TRBD1 (6 bases). The CDR3 has 15 amino acids. Looked up from germline, CDR1 is SGHTA and CDR2 is FQGNSA. Between the trimmed V and J ends, which lost 5 bases and 5 bases, there was a span of 15 bases. The CDR3, as DNA: TGTGCCAGCAGCCCCCTCAGGGGCAGAACCGGGGAGCTGTTTTTT. Amino acids: CASSPLRGRTGELFF.

The chain joins TRBV12-3 or TRBV12-4 to TRBJ1-2; D call uncertain. Trimming took 6 bases from V and 7 from J, leaving 15 bases between them. The CDR3 sequence is 13 residues long. In DNA, the CDR3 is TGTGCCAGCAGACCAAGCGGACGGGGTGGCTACACCTTC. Translated, it gives CASRPSGRGGYTF.

In regard to this clonotype: A much larger clonotype is one base distant, so this may be a read error. V is TRBV6-6 and J is TRBJ1-1, with unresolved D. The CDR3 consists of 13 residues. Per the germline V gene, CDR1 is MNHNY and CDR2 is SVGAGI (reference sequence). V gave up 2 bases and J gave up 8 bases, with 12 bases separating them. The CDR3 DNA sequence: TGTGCCAGCAGTTACCAGTGGGCTTGGGAAGCTTTCTTT. Protein: CASSYQWAWEAFF.

This clonotype came up many times. The chain links TRBV11-2 to TRBJ2-2; the D is unclear. CDR3 length: 13 amino acids. CDR1 is SGHAT and CDR2 is FQNNGV in the germline V gene. Trimming stripped 5 bases from V and 4 bases from J, with 8 bases between. The CDR3 DNA sequence: TGTGCCAGCAGCCCCGTTGGCACCGGGGAGCTGTTTTTT. This sequence encodes CASSPVGTGELFF.

In its sample, this clonotype was seen a few times. The rearrangement uses TRBV2 and TRBJ1-2, with 9 positions matching TRBD1. J was trimmed by 0 bases and V by 4 bases; bases with no gene match: 0. The germline gives CDR1 SNHLY, CDR2 FYNNEI. CDR3 size: 14 residues. The CDR3 nucleotides read TGTGCCAGCAGTGGGGACAGGGCTAACTATGGCTACACCTTC. Translated, it gives CASSGDRANYGYTF.

The gene calls are TRBV28 and TRBJ2-3, with 7 bases identical to TRBD1. This CDR3 region has 16 residues. Per the germline V gene, CDR1 is MDHEN and CDR2 is SYDVKM. V lost 2 bases, J lost 0 bases, and 5 bases stayed unmatched. The CDR3 bases are TGTGCCAGCAGTTTAATGAGGGGGCCTAGCACAGATACGCAGTATTTT. Protein product: CASSLMRGPSTDTQYF.

This clonotype occurred many times. The chain is built from TRBV4-3 and TRBJ1-5; TRBD1 is a possible D gene (6 bases). Germline V gene data show CDR1 as LGHNA and CDR2 as YSLEER. The length of the CDR3 is 16 residues. With 0 bases removed from V and 6 bases from J, the gap between germline ends came to 15 bases. DNA of the CDR3: TGCGCCAGCAGCCAAGAATATACAGGGTCCGGTCAGCCCCAGCATTTT. Translation: CASSQEYTGSGQPQHF.

The V call is TRBV5-1, the J call TRBJ1-5; D is possibly TRBD1 (5 bases). Between the trimmed V and J ends, which lost 4 bases and 4 bases, there was a span of 9 bases. Per the germline V gene, CDR1 is SGHRS and CDR2 is YFSETQ. This CDR3 has 13 residues. The CDR3 bases are TGCGCCAGCAGCCCGGACATGAATCAGCCCCAGCATTTT. Protein: CASSPDMNQPQHF.

This rearrangement joins TRBV6-2 or TRBV6-3 to TRBJ1-1; a possible D gene is TRBD1 (6 bases). Trimming took 7 bases from V and 0 from J, leaving 9 bases between them. Germline V gene lookup returns CDR1 MNHEY and CDR2 SVGEGT. CDR3 size: 13 residues. Here the CDR3 DNA reads TGTGCCAGCACACAGGGAATGAACACTGAAGCTTTCTTT. This sequence encodes CASTQGMNTEAFF.

The V call is TRBV18, the J call TRBJ1-2, with 7 positions matching TRBD1. V shed 1 base, J shed 4 bases, and the junction held 0 bases outside the gene matches. The CDR3 contains 13 residues. Germline-derived CDR1 and CDR2 are KGHSH and LQKENI. The CDR3 nucleotides read TGTGCCAGCTCACCACAGGGGGCCTATGGCTACACCTTC. Its translation is CASSPQGAYGYTF.

V usage is TRBV5-1 and J usage is TRBJ2-6, with 7 nucleotides matching TRBD1. The CDR3 runs 15 residues. Trimming took 5 bases from V and 2 from J; bases not matched to a gene: 4. CDR1 and CDR2 (germline): SGHRS, YFSETQ. The DNA of the CDR3 is TGCGCCAGCAGTTGGCAGGGGGCTGGGGCCAACGTCCTGACTTTC. Translating it yields CASSWQGAGANVLTF.